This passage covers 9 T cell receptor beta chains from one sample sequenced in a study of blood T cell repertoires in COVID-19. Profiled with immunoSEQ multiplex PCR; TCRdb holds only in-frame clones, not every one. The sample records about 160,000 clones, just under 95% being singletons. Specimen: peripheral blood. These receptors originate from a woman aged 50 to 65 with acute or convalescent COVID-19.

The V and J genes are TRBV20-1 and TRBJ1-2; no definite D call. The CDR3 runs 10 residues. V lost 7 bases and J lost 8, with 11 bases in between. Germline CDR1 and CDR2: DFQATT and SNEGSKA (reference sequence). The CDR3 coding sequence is TGCAGTGTTGAGGGCCAAGGCTACACCTTC. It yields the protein CSVEGQGYTF.

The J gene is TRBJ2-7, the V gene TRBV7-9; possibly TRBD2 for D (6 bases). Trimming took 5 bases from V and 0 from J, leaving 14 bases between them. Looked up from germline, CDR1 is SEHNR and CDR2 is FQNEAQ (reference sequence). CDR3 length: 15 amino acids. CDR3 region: CASSDSRGISYEQYF. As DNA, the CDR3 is TGTGCCAGCAGCGATTCGCGGGGCATCTCCTACGAGCAGTACTTC.

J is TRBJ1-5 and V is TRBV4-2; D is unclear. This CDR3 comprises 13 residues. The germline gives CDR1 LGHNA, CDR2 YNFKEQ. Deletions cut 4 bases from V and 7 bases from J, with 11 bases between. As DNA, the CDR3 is TGTGCCAGCAGCCCCACTTCGAACCAGCCCCAGCATTTT. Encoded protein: CASSPTSNQPQHF.

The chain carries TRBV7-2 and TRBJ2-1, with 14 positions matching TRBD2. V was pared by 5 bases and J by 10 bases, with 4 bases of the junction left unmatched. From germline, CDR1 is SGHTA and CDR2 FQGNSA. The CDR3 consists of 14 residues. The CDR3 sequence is CASSPGLAGEEQFF. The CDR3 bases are TGTGCCAGCAGCCCGGGACTAGCGGGAGAGGAGCAGTTCTTC.

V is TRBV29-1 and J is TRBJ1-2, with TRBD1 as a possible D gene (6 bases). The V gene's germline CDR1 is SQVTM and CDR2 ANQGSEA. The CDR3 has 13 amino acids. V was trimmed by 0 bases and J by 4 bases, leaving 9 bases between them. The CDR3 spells CSVEDRGSYGYTF. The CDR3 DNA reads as TGCAGCGTTGAAGACAGGGGAAGCTATGGCTACACCTTC.

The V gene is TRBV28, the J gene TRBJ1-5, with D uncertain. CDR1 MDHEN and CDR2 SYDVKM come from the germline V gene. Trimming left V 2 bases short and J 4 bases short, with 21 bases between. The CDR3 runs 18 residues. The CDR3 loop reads CASSLSLGLGSLNQPQHF. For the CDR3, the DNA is TGTGCCAGCAGTTTAAGCCTCGGTTTGGGCAGCCTGAATCAGCCCCAGCATTTT.

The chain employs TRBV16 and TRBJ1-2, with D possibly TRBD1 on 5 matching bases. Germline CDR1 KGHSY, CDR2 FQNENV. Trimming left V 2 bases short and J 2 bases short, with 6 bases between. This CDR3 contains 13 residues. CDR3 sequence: CASSQGGNYGYTF. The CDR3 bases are TGTGCCAGCAGCCAAGGGGGGAACTATGGCTACACCTTC.

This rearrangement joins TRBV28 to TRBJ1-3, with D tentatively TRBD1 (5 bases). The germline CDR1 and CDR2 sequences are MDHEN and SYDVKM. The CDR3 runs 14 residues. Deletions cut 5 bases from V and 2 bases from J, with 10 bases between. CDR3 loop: CASSRPGAGNTIYF. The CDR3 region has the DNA TGTGCCAGCAGTCGCCCGGGGGCTGGAAACACCATATATTTT.

CDR3 amino acids: CASSQAVREALGNEQFF. The CDR3 region has the DNA TGCGCCAGCAGCCAAGCGGTGCGGGAGGCTCTTGGCAATGAGCAGTTCTTC. The V call is TRBV4-3, the J call TRBJ2-1; 8 positions agree with TRBD2. Germline CDR1 is LGHNA and CDR2 is YSLEER. The CDR3 extends over 17 amino acids. The junction had 11 bases not matched to a gene; V was cut back by 1 base and J by 6 bases.